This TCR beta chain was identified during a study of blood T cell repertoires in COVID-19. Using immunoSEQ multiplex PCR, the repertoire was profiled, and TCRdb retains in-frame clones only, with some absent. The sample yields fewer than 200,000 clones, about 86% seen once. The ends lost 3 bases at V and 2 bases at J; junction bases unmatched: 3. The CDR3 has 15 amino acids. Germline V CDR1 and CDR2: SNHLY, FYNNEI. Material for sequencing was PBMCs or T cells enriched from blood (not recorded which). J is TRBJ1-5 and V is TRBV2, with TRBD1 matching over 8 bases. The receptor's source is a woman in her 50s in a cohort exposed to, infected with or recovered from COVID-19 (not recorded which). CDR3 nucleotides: TGTGCCAGCAGTGAGGCAGGGGGCGGCAATCAGCCCCAGCATTTT. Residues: CASSEAGGGNQPQHF. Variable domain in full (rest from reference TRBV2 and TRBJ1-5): EPEVTQTPSHQVTQMGQEVILRCVPISNHLYFYWYRQILGQKVEFLVSFYNNEISEKSEIFDDQFSVERPDGSNFTLKIRSTKLEDSAMYFCASSEAGGGNQPQHFGDGTRLSIL.